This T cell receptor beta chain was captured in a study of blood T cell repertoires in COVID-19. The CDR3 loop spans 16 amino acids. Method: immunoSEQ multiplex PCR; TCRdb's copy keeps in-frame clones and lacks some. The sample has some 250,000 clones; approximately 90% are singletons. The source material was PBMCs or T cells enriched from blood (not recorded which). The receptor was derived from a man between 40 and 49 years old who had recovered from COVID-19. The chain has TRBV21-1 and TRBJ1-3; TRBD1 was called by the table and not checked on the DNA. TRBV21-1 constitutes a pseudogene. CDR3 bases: TGTGCCAGCAGCGGCGGGACAGGGGTGGTTGGAAACACCATATATTTT. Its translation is CASSGGTGVVGNTIYF.